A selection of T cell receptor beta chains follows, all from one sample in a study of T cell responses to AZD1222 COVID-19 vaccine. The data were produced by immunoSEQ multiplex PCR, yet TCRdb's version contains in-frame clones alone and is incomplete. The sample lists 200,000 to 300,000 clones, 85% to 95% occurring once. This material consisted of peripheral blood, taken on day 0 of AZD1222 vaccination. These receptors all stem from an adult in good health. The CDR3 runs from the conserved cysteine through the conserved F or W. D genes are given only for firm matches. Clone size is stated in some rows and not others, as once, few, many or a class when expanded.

CDR3: CASSPRRGNTEAFF; DNA: TGTGCCAGTAGCCCACGCAGGGGCAACACTGAAGCTTTCTTT; size: NA; D: NA; J: TRBJ1-1; V: TRBV19
CDR3: CASSFRQNNSPLHF; DNA: TGTGCCAGCAGTTTCCGACAGAATAATTCACCCCTCCACTTT; size: NA; D: NA; J: TRBJ1-6; V: TRBV27
CDR3: CASSPRAHYEQYF; DNA: TGTGCCAGCAGCCCCCGGGCCCACTACGAGCAGTACTTC; size: NA; D: NA; J: TRBJ2-7; V: TRBV4-2
CDR3: CASSLTQAYNEQFF; DNA: TGTGCCAGCAGCTTGACGCAGGCATACAATGAGCAGTTCTTC; size: NA; D: NA; J: TRBJ2-1; V: TRBV7-9
CDR3: CASSFRGQGNSPLHF; DNA: TGTGCCAGCAGTTTTCGCGGACAGGGGAATTCACCCCTCCACTTT; size: NA; D: TRBD1; J: TRBJ1-6; V: TRBV27
CDR3: CASSPQGRANNEQFF; DNA: TGTGCCAGCAGCCCCCAGGGCCGGGCAAACAATGAGCAGTTCTTC; size: NA; D: NA; J: TRBJ2-1; V: TRBV11-1
CDR3: CASSQAGTAYNEQFF; DNA: TGCGCCAGCAGCCAAGCCGGGACAGCCTACAATGAGCAGTTCTTC; size: NA; D: TRBD1; J: TRBJ2-1; V: TRBV4-3
CDR3: CASSYTASQWVGSSYNEQFF; DNA: TGTGCCAGCAGTTACACCGCCAGCCAATGGGTGGGGAGCTCCTACAATGAGCAGTTCTTC; size: few; D: NA; J: TRBJ2-1; V: TRBV28
CDR3: CASSHPGSTSYEQYF; DNA: TGCGCCAGCAGCCATCCGGGGTCCACCTCCTACGAGCAGTACTTC; size: NA; D: NA; J: TRBJ2-7; V: TRBV4-1
CDR3: CASRVPEGATEAFF; DNA: TGTGCCAGCAGGGTCCCCGAGGGGGCCACTGAAGCTTTCTTT; size: NA; D: TRBD1; J: TRBJ1-1; V: TRBV2
CDR3: CASSPGRDRENYGYTF; DNA: TGTGCCAGCAGTCCAGGCAGGGACAGGGAGAACTATGGCTACACCTTC; size: once; D: TRBD1; J: TRBJ1-2; V: TRBV27
CDR3: CASSLQGTMNTEAFF; DNA: TGCGCCAGCAGCTTACAGGGAACCATGAACACTGAAGCTTTCTTT; size: NA; D: NA; J: TRBJ1-1; V: TRBV5-1
CDR3: CASSPPGGREVFF; DNA: TGTGCCAGCAGCCCCCCGGGAGGTAGAGAGGTGTTTTTT; size: NA; D: NA; J: TRBJ1-4; V: TRBV7-8
CDR3: CASSPPGGDEQFF; DNA: TGTGCCAGCAGTCCCCCCGGCGGGGATGAGCAGTTCTTC; size: NA; D: NA; J: TRBJ2-1; V: TRBV6-5
CDR3: CASSSRTGTNYGYTF; DNA: TGTGCCAGCAGCTCGAGGACAGGGACTAACTATGGCTACACCTTC; size: NA; D: TRBD1; J: TRBJ1-2; V: TRBV7-2
CDR3: CASSFRDTYEQYF; DNA: TGTGCCAGCAGCTTTAGGGACACCTACGAGCAGTACTTC; size: NA; D: NA; J: TRBJ2-7; V: TRBV7-2
CDR3: CASNFKGRGLFF; DNA: TGTGCCAGCAATTTCAAAGGTCGGGGGCTGTTTTTT; size: NA; D: NA; J: TRBJ2-2; V: TRBV6-5
CDR3: CASSPVDRVPYGYTF; DNA: TGTGCCAGCAGCCCAGTGGACAGGGTACCCTATGGCTACACCTTC; size: NA; D: TRBD1; J: TRBJ1-2; V: TRBV11-2
CDR3: CAIRPQGNEQYF; DNA: TGTGCCATCAGGCCACAGGGAAACGAGCAGTACTTC; size: NA; D: NA; J: TRBJ2-7; V: TRBV10-3
CDR3: CASSPARAGDTSEQYF; DNA: TGTGCCAGCAGCCCTGCTAGGGCAGGGGATACATCCGAGCAGTACTTC; size: NA; D: NA; J: TRBJ2-7; V: TRBV21-1
CDR3: CASSLGLAGTYTDTQYF; DNA: TGTGCCAGCAGCTTGGGACTAGCGGGGACCTACACAGATACGCAGTATTTT; size: NA; D: TRBD2; J: TRBJ2-3; V: TRBV5-6
CDR3: CASSPGGIYEQYF; DNA: TGTGCCAGCAGTCCCGGGGGAATATACGAGCAGTACTTC; size: NA; D: NA; J: TRBJ2-7; V: TRBV6-5
CDR3: CASSLRVAGSYEQYF; DNA: TGTGCCAGCAGCTTGCGGGTAGCGGGCTCCTACGAGCAGTACTTC; size: NA; D: TRBD2; J: TRBJ2-7; V: TRBV5-4
CDR3: CASSQGGTLTGELFF; DNA: TGTGCCAGCAGCCAAGGGGGGACTTTGACCGGGGAGCTGTTTTTT; size: once; D: NA; J: TRBJ2-2; V: TRBV4-2
CDR3: CASSSNSGPHYEQYF; DNA: TGTGCCAGCTCATCCAACTCCGGGCCCCACTACGAGCAGTACTTC; size: NA; D: NA; J: TRBJ2-7; V: TRBV18
CDR3: CASSPDRDTEAFF; DNA: TGTGCCAGCAGCCCTGACAGGGACACTGAAGCTTTCTTT; size: NA; D: TRBD1; J: TRBJ1-1; V: TRBV5-5
CDR3: CASSLGGGTEAFF; DNA: TGTGCCAGCAGTTTAGGGGGAGGGACTGAAGCTTTCTTT; size: NA; D: NA; J: TRBJ1-1; V: TRBV12-3/TRBV12-4
CDR3: CASSQGRLGQPQHF; DNA: TGCGCCAGCAGCCAAGGCAGGCTGGGGCAGCCCCAGCATTTT; size: NA; D: NA; J: TRBJ1-5; V: TRBV4-1
CDR3: CSVEDRFRRLKGTEAFF; DNA: TGCAGCGTTGAAGATCGGTTCCGGCGCTTGAAGGGCACTGAAGCTTTCTTT; size: NA; D: NA; J: TRBJ1-1; V: TRBV29-1
CDR3: CASTGGYRVSYEQYF; DNA: TGTGCCAGCACCGGTGGCTACAGGGTTTCCTACGAGCAGTACTTC; size: NA; D: NA; J: TRBJ2-7; V: TRBV6-5
CDR3: CASSTSRGNEQFF; DNA: TGTGCCAGCAGCACTAGCCGTGGGAATGAGCAGTTCTTC; size: NA; D: NA; J: TRBJ2-1; V: TRBV11-3
CDR3: CASSLEIQGPNEKLFF; DNA: TGTGCCAGCAGCTTGGAAATACAGGGTCCTAATGAAAAACTGTTTTTT; size: NA; D: NA; J: TRBJ1-4; V: TRBV5-4
CDR3: CASSVGPDRYSNQPQHF; DNA: TGTGCCAGCAGCGTAGGGCCCGACAGGTATAGCAATCAGCCCCAGCATTTT; size: once; D: NA; J: TRBJ1-5; V: TRBV9
CDR3: CASSELSINQPQHF; DNA: TGTGCCAGCAGTGAATTGTCGATCAATCAGCCCCAGCATTTT; size: NA; D: NA; J: TRBJ1-5; V: TRBV2
CDR3: CASSGQTNQPQHF; DNA: TGTGCCAGCAGTGGGCAAACCAATCAGCCCCAGCATTTT; size: NA; D: NA; J: TRBJ1-5; V: TRBV2
CDR3: CASSSSGTYEQYF; DNA: TGTGCCAGCAGCTCTAGCGGGACCTACGAGCAGTACTTC; size: NA; D: TRBD2; J: TRBJ2-7; V: TRBV5-4
CDR3: CASSLGDRGREKFF; DNA: TGCGCCAGCAGCTTGGGGGACAGGGGGCGAGAGAAGTTCTTC; size: NA; D: TRBD1; J: TRBJ2-1; V: TRBV5-1
CDR3: CASRSTGDYGYTF; DNA: TGTGCCAGTAGATCGACAGGGGATTATGGCTACACCTTC; size: NA; D: TRBD1; J: TRBJ1-2; V: TRBV19
CDR3: CASSGKREINEQFF; DNA: TGTGCCAGCAGTGGAAAGCGGGAGATCAATGAGCAGTTCTTC; size: NA; D: TRBD2; J: TRBJ2-1; V: TRBV2
CDR3: CASSQGNRQSNSPLHF; DNA: TGCGCCAGCAGCCAAGGAAATAGACAGAGTAATTCACCCCTCCACTTT; size: NA; D: NA; J: TRBJ1-6; V: TRBV4-3
CDR3: CASKTTGAYEQYF; DNA: TGTGCCAGCAAAACGACAGGTGCCTACGAGCAGTACTTC; size: NA; D: NA; J: TRBJ2-7; V: TRBV5-4
CDR3: CASSFAPSGFINYGYTF; DNA: TGTGCCAGCAGTTTTGCCCCCTCGGGATTTATTAACTATGGCTACACCTTC; size: NA; D: NA; J: TRBJ1-2; V: TRBV28
CDR3: CASTKGGGNTEAFF; DNA: TGTGCCAGCACCAAGGGTGGGGGGAACACTGAAGCTTTCTTT; size: few; D: NA; J: TRBJ1-1; V: TRBV6-5
CDR3: CASSLRARTSGDNEQFF; DNA: TGTGCCAGCAGCTTAAGGGCTAGGACTAGTGGGGACAATGAGCAGTTCTTC; size: NA; D: TRBD2; J: TRBJ2-1; V: TRBV7-3
CDR3: CASGGEQFF; DNA: TGTGCCAGCGGCGGGGAGCAGTTCTTC; size: NA; D: NA; J: TRBJ2-1; V: TRBV2